This T cell receptor beta chain originates from a study of siplizumab effects on memory and regulatory T cells. Libraries were prepared by immunoSEQ multiplex PCR; TCRdb keeps only in-frame clonotypes and omits some of them. The profile shows fewer than 120,000 clones, just under 95% of them singletons. This clone was seen only once. Its antigen is undetermined. The CDR3 totals 15 residues. V gave up 4 bases and J gave up 4 bases; unmatched junction bases: 10. Looked up from germline, CDR1 is SGHDT and CDR2 is YYEEEE. Study-wide points: An assignable phenotype, naive or memory, was missing from roughly 76-95% of proliferating CD4+ or CD8+ clones. It was never confirmed that proliferating Tregs from siplizumab cultures were suppressive. A major contribution to the alloresponse seemed to be made by naive T cells, which seemed more diverse than memory cells.

The TCR comes from a human donor in good health. V and J are TRBV5-6 and TRBJ1-1; 7 bases line up with TRBD1. The specimen sequenced was CD4+ T cells sorted from blood. CDR3 nucleotide sequence: TGTGCCAGCAGCAGGGGACAGTTTCGGGGCACTGAAGCTTTCTTT. Protein: CASSRGQFRGTEAFF.